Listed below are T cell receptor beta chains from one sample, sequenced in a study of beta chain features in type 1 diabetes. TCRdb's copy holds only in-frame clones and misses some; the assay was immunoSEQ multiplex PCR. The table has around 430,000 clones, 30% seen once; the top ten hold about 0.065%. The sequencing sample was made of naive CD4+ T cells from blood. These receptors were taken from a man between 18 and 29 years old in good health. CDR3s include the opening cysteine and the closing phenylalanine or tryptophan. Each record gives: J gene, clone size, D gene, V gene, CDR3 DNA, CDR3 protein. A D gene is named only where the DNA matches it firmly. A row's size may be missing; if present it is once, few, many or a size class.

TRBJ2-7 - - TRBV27 TGTGCCAGCTCCGAGACAGATGGTCTCTACGAGCAGTACTTC CASSETDGLYEQYF
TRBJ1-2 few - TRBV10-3 TGTGCCTCCCGTGGGGACGCTAACTATGGCTACACCTTC CASRGDANYGYTF
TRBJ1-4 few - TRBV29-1 TGCAGCGTTGGGGGGAGTGATGAAAAACTGTTTTTT CSVGGSDEKLFF
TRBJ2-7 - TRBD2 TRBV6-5 TGTGCCAGCAGTTCGCTAGCGGGAGCCTACGAGCAGTACTTC CASSSLAGAYEQYF
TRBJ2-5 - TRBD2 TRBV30 TGTGCCTTGTGGACTAGCTCTTGGGGAAAGACCCAGTACTTC CALWTSSWGKTQYF
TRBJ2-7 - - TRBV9 TGTGCCAGCAGCGCACAGGTGACCTCCTACGAGCAGTACTTC CASSAQVTSYEQYF
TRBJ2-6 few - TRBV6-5 TGTGCCAGCAGTTATGGGACACCCTCTGGGGCCAACGTCCTGACTTTC CASSYGTPSGANVLTF
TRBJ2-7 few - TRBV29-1 TGCAGCGTTCCGGCCGGGAAGTGGGATCACGAGCAGTACTTC CSVPAGKWDHEQYF
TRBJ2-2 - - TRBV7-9 TGTGCCGAAACAGGGACCGAGAACACCGGGGAGCTGTTTTTT CAETGTENTGELFF
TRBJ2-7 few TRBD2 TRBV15 TGTGCCACCAGCAGAGGACTAGCGTCCGACGAGCAGTACTTC CATSRGLASDEQYF
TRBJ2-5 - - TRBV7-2 TGTGCCAGCAGCTTACCGGGAGCGCAAGAGACCCAGTACTTC CASSLPGAQETQYF
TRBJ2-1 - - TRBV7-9 TGTGCCAGCAGCCTGGGACCGCGCAATGAGCAGTTCTTC CASSLGPRNEQFF
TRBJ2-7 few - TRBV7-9 TGTGCCAGCAGCTCCCGGGAGCTCGCCTACGAGCAGTACTTC CASSSRELAYEQYF